This T cell receptor (beta chain) originates from a study of blood T cell repertoires in COVID-19. Overall study: In each case, the material was cDNA or gDNA derived from T cells, B-cell-depleted T cells, or PBMCs.

The authors' processing: Counts of nucleated cells, estimated from reference gene primer amplification, were obtained. The protocol was immunoSEQ multiplex PCR, while the TCRdb copy is restricted to in-frame clones and leaves out a portion. The D gene and trimming were derived from the DNA, and the V and J assignments and clone size from that table. The sample has 150,000 or so clones, 92% seen once; the top ten hold around 4.6%. Recruited during active infection, patients (from Seattle) were subsequently followed longitudinally. V lost 6 bases and J lost 0, with 8 bases in between. CDR3 length equals 13 residues. Per the germline V gene, CDR1 is MRHNA and CDR2 is SNTAGT.

The sequence derives from a young man with COVID-19, enrolled during active disease. The specimen sequenced was peripheral blood. The chain has TRBV6-4 and TRBJ1-1, with no clear D. CDR3 sequence: CASSLTLNTEAFF. The CDR3 DNA follows: TGTGCCAGCAGCCTGACTTTGAACACTGAAGCTTTCTTT.